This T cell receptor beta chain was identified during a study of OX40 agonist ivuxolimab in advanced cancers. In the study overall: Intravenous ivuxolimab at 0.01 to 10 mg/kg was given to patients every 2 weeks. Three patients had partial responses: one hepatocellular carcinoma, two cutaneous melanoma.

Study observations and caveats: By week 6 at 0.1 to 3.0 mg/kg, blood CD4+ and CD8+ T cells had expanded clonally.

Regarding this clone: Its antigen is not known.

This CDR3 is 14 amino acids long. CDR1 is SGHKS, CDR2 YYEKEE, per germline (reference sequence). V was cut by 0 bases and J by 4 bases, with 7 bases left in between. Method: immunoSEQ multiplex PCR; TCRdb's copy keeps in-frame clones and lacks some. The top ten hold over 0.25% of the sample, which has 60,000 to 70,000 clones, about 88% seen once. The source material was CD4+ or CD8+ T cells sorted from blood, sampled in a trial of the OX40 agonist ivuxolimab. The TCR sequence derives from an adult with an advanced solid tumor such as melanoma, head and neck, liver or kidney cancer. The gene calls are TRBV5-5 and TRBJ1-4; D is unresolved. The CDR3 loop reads CASSLDPHNEKLFF. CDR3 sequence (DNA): TGTGCCAGCAGCTTGGACCCTCATAATGAAAAACTGTTTTTT.